The 18 T cell receptor beta chains listed next were all sequenced from one sample in a study of shared clonotypes between healthy human individuals. Profiling relied on immunoSEQ multiplex PCR, and the TCRdb table lists in-frame clones only, not all of them. The table lists 550,000 to 800,000 clones, 74% of them singletons, with about 1.7% in the top ten. Sequenced sample: memory CD4+ T cells sorted from blood. As for subset: CD45RA-negative fraction. These receptors were obtained from a young woman in good health.

This sequence joins TRBV5-1 and TRBJ1-1; 8 bases line up with TRBD1. V lost 4 bases and J lost 0; bases outside the gene matches: 8. Germline V gene data show CDR1 as SGHRS and CDR2 as YFSETQ. This CDR3 comprises 16 residues. The CDR3 DNA follows: TGCGCCAGCAGCCTCTCGACAGGGGCAATGAACACTGAAGCTTTCTTT. The encoded protein is CASSLSTGAMNTEAFF.

This chain connects TRBV4-2 to TRBJ2-1; TRBD2 agrees at 7 bases. Germline V gives CDR1 LGHNA, CDR2 YNFKEQ. The J segment lost 5 bases and the V segment lost 1 base, leaving 17 bases of the junction unmatched. The length of the CDR3 is 19 residues. The CDR3 here is CASSQALRSRAGRDNEQFF. DNA of the CDR3: TGTGCCAGCAGCCAAGCGTTACGTTCCCGAGCGGGAAGGGACAATGAGCAGTTCTTC.

J is TRBJ2-7 and V is TRBV11-2, with 11 bases aligning to TRBD2. The CDR3 consists of 17 residues. Germline CDR1 and CDR2: SGHAT and FQNNGV. Unmatched junction bases numbered 13, after V lost 6 bases and J lost 3 bases. The DNA of the CDR3 is TGTGCCAGCAGTGGGAAGAAGACTAGCGGGATTAGCTACGAGCAGTACTTC. As protein: CASSGKKTSGISYEQYF. Full variable domain (remainder filled in from reference TRBV11-2 and TRBJ2-7): EAGVAQSPRYKIIEKRQSVAFWCNPISGHATLYWYQQILGQGPKLLIQFQNNGVVDDSQLPKDRFSAERLKGVDSTLKIQPAKLEDSAVYLCASSGKKTSGISYEQYFGPGTRLTVT.

This chain connects TRBV10-1 to TRBJ1-2; D is ambiguous. V lost 0 bases, J lost 4 bases, and 6 bases lay in between. The germline gives CDR1 WNHNN, CDR2 SYGVQD (reference sequence). The CDR3 is 13 amino acids. CDR3: CASSESYGYGYTF. CDR3 DNA: TGCGCCAGCAGTGAGTCGTACGGCTATGGCTACACCTTC.

This sequence joins TRBV28 and TRBJ1-2; D uncertain. The CDR3 runs to 15 residues. Per the germline V gene, CDR1 is MDHEN and CDR2 is SYDVKM. Trimming removed 6 bases from V and 1 base from J, with 15 bases in between. The CDR3 coding sequence is TGTGCCAGCAGGTTCTCTTCTACCCGTAACTATGGCTACACCTTC. It codes for CASRFSSTRNYGYTF.

The chain recombines TRBV28 with TRBJ2-7, with D perhaps matching TRBD1 (6 bases). Trimming removed 2 bases from V and 4 bases from J, with 12 bases in between. This CDR3 region has 14 residues. Germline-derived CDR1 and CDR2 are MDHEN and SYDVKM. CDR3 loop: CASSLRRTEYEQYF. The CDR3 DNA reads TGTGCCAGCAGTTTACGTAGGACAGAGTACGAGCAGTACTTC.

The chain is built from TRBV7-6 and TRBJ1-1; 7 bases match TRBD1. The J segment lost 5 bases and the V segment lost 5 bases, leaving 5 bases of the junction unmatched. The CDR3 is made up of 13 amino acids. CDR1 and CDR2 (germline): SGHVS, FNYEAQ. CDR3 in amino acids: CASSPDRVTEAFF. Here the CDR3 DNA reads TGTGCCAGCAGCCCTGACAGGGTAACTGAAGCTTTCTTT.

The gene calls are TRBV7-9 and TRBJ2-1; weak D call: TRBD2 (6 bases). Trimming stripped 3 bases from V and 5 bases from J, with 8 bases between. The germline CDR1 and CDR2 sequences are SEHNR and FQNEAQ (reference sequence). The CDR3 spans 13 residues. The CDR3 bases are TGTGCCAGCAGCTTTTGGGGGGACAATGAGCAGTTCTTC. Amino acid sequence: CASSFWGDNEQFF.

This chain links TRBV7-8 with TRBJ1-5; D not certain. Trimming removed 1 base at V and 4 bases at J, with 14 bases between. There are 16 residues in the CDR3. Germline V gene lookup returns CDR1 SGHVS and CDR2 FQNEAQ. In DNA form, the CDR3 reads TGTGCCAGCAGCTTAGGACGGGTCGGGGTTAATCAGCCCCAGCATTTT. As protein: CASSLGRVGVNQPQHF.

V usage is TRBV6-6 and J usage is TRBJ1-1; a weak D match, TRBD1 (6 bases). V was shortened by 7 bases and J by 5 bases, with 17 bases between the two germline ends. This CDR3 comprises 14 residues. Germline V gene data show CDR1 as MNHNY and CDR2 as SVGAGI (reference sequence). CDR3 nucleotides: TGTGCCAGCATTCGGTCAGGGGCGAGTACTGAAGCTTTCTTT. Its translation is CASIRSGASTEAFF.

V and J are TRBV19 and TRBJ1-1; D is perhaps TRBD1 (6 bases). The CDR3 consists of 15 residues. The ends were cut back, 6 bases at V and 1 base at J, with 15 bases in the middle. Germline-derived CDR1 and CDR2 are LNHDA and SQIVND (reference sequence). The CDR3 loop is CASRRTGNGNTEAFF. CDR3 nucleotides: TGTGCCAGTAGGCGTACAGGGAACGGGAACACTGAAGCTTTCTTT.

The chain uses TRBV4-1 and TRBJ2-2; a weak D match, TRBD1 (6 bases). V was clipped by 2 bases and J by 6 bases, with 13 bases between them. The germline V gene has CDR1 MGHRA and CDR2 YSYEKL. The CDR3 loop spans 15 amino acids. This CDR3 reads CASSQLAWGPGELFF. DNA for the CDR3: TGCGCCAGCAGCCAATTGGCTTGGGGGCCCGGGGAGCTGTTTTTT.

The count of this clone is one. V is TRBV6-5 and J is TRBJ2-7; no clear D. The DNA end is a closer match to TRBJ2-1, so the J assignment may be wrong. The CDR3 has 16 amino acids. Looked up from germline, CDR1 is MNHEY and CDR2 is SVGAGI. The CDR3: CASSYSQITTYNEQFF. The DNA of the CDR3 is TGTGCCAGCAGTTACTCACAGATTACCACCTACAATGAGCAGTTCTTC.

V and J are TRBV6-6 and TRBJ2-7; possibly TRBD1 for D (5 bases). There are 14 residues in the CDR3. Germline V gene data show CDR1 as MNHNY and CDR2 as SVGAGI (reference sequence). V lost 6 bases to trimming and J lost 0 bases, with 12 bases between them. The CDR3 sequence: CASSRETASYEQYF. CDR3 DNA: TGTGCCAGCAGCCGTGAGACAGCCTCCTACGAGCAGTACTTC.

V usage is TRBV14 and J usage is TRBJ2-7; 8 bases are shared with TRBD1. This CDR3 is built from 14 residues. CDR1 and CDR2 from the germline V gene are SGHDN and FVKESK. The V and J ends lost 5 bases and 2 bases, in that order; junction bases with no gene match: 5. Here the CDR3 reads CASSSWTGPYEQYF. DNA of the CDR3: TGTGCCAGCAGCAGCTGGACAGGGCCCTACGAGCAGTACTTC. The full variable domain, in which reference TRBV14 and TRBJ2-7 provide the parts outside the CDR3, is EAGVTQFPSHSVIEKGQTVTLRCDPISGHDNLYWYRRVMGKEIKFLLHFVKESKQDESGMPNNRFLAERTGGTYSTLKVQPAELEDSGVYFCASSSWTGPYEQYFGPGTRLTVT.

This clone was picked up a small number of times. The chain carries TRBV18 and TRBJ1-2; TRBD1 agrees at 7 bases. CDR3 length equals 12 residues. V shed 5 bases, J shed 8 bases, and the junction held 5 bases outside the gene matches. Looked up from germline, CDR1 is KGHSH and CDR2 is LQKENI. CDR3 amino acids: CASSAQGGGYTF. The CDR3 DNA reads as TGTGCCAGCTCAGCCCAGGGGGGCGGCTACACCTTC.

This sequence joins TRBV6-5 and TRBJ2-1; 13 bases line up with TRBD2. Looked up from germline, CDR1 is MNHEY and CDR2 is SVGAGI. The trim removed 7 bases at V and 5 bases at J, leaving 5 bases unmatched. The CDR3 length is 15 residues. DNA for the CDR3: TGTGCCAGCACCAGGACTAGCGGGAGCCACAATGAGCAGTTCTTC. Translated: CASTRTSGSHNEQFF.

V is TRBV27 and J is TRBJ2-1; 8 bases are a match to TRBD1. This CDR3 is built from 15 residues. The J segment lost 11 bases and the V segment lost 4 bases, leaving 13 bases of the junction unmatched. Germline CDR1 and CDR2: MNHEY and SMNVEV (reference sequence). The CDR3 DNA reads TGTGCCAGCAGTTCCCGGACAGGGTCCACACGGAAGCAGTTCTTC. Its protein is CASSSRTGSTRKQFF.